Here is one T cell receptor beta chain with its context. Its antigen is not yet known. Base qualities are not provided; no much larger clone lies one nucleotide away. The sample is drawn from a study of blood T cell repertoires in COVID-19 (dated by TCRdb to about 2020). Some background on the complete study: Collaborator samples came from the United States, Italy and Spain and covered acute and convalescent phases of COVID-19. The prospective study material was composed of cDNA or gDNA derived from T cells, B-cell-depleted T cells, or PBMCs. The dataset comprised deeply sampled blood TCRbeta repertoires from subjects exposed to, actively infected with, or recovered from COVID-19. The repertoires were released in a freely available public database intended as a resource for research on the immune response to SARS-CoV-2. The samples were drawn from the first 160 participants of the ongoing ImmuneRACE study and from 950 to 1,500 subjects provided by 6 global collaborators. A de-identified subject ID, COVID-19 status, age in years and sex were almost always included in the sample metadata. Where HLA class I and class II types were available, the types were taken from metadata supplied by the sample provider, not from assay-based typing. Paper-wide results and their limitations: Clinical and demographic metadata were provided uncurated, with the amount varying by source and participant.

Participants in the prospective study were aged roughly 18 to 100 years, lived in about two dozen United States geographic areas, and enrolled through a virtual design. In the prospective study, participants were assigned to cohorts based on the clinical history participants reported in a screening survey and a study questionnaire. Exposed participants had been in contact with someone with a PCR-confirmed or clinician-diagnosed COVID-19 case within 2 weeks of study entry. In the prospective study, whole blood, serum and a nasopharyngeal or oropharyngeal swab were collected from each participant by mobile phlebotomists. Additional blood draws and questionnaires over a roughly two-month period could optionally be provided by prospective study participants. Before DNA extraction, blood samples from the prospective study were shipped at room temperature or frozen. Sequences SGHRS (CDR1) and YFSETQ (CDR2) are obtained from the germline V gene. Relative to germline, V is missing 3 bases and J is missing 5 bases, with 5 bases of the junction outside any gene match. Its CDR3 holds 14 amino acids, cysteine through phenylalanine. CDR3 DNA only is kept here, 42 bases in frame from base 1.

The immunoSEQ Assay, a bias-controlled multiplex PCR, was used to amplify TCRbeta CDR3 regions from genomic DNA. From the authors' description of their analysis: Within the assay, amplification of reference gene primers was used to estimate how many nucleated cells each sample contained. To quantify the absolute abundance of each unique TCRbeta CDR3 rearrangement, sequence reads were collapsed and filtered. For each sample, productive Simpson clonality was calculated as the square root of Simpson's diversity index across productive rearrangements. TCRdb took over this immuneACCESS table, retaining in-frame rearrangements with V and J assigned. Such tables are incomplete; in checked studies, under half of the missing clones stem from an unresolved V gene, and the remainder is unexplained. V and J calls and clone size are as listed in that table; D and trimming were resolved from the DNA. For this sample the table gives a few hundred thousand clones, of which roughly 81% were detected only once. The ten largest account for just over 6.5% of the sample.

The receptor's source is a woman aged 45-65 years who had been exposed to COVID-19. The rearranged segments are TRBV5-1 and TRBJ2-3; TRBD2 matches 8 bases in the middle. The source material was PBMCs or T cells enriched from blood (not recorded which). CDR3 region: CASSSRGGQDTQYF. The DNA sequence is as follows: TGCGCCAGCAGCTCCCGGGGGGGACAAGATACGCAGTATTTT.